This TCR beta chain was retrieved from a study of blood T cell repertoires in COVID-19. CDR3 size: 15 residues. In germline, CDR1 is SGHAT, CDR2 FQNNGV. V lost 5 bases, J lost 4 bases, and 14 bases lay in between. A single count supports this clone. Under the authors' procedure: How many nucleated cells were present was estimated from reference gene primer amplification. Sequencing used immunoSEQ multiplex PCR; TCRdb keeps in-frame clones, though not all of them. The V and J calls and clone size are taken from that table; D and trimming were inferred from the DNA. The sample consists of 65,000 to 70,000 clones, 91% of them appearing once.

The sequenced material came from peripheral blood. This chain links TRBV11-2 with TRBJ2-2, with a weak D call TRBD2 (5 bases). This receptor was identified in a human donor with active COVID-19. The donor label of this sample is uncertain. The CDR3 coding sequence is TGTGCCAGCAGCCCGTTAGGACGGGGCACCGGGGAGCTGTTTTTT. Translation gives CASSPLGRGTGELFF.